This TCR beta chain appears in the sequencing data of a study of shared clonotypes between healthy human individuals. On this clone itself: The antigen is undetermined.

Findings of the study overall: When compared with the clonotypes that were shared by all four sorted-subset donors, the non-shared clonotypes turned out to have lower generation probabilities.

The germline gives CDR1 SGHTA, CDR2 FQGNSA. This CDR3 comprises 15 residues. V shed 1 base and J shed 11 bases, with 18 bases lying between them. Assay: immunoSEQ multiplex PCR; the TCRdb copy retains only in-frame clones and omits some. This sample has approximately 2,300,000 clones; around 92% occur once, and the top ten carry 0.3% to 0.4%. The rearrangement joins TRBV7-2 to TRBJ1-3; no clear D gene. What was sequenced was naive CD4+ T cells from PBMCs. The subset here: CD45RA+ positively selected. This clonotype originated in a man between 18 and 29 years old in good health. Some clones in this sample may be carry-over from other donors' samples. The CDR3 spells CASSLGGSSPVPIYF. The CDR3 coding sequence is TGTGCCAGCAGCTTAGGCGGGTCCTCCCCTGTCCCCATATATTTT.